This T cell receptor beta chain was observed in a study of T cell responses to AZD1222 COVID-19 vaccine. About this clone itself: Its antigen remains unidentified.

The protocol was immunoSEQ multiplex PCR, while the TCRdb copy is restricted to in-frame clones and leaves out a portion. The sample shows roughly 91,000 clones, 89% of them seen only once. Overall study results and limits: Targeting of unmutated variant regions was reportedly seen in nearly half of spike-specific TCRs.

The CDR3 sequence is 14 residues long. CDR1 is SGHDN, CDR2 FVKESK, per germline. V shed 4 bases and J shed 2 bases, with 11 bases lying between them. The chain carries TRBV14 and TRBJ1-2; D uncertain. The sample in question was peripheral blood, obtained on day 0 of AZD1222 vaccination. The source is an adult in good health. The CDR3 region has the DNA TGTGCCAGCAGCCGTAAAGGTGCAAACTATGGCTACACCTTC. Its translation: CASSRKGANYGYTF. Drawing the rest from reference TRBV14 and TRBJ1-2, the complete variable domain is EAGVTQFPSHSVIEKGQTVTLRCDPISGHDNLYWYRRVMGKEIKFLLHFVKESKQDESGMPNNRFLAERTGGTYSTLKVQPAELEDSGVYFCASSRKGANYGYTFGSGTRLTVV.